The sample holds a few counts of the clone carrying this T cell receptor beta chain. The antigen is undetermined. These data belong to a study of identical twins. General study findings and limits: Zero-insertion analyses might be partly confounded by invariant T cells like MAIT and iNKT.

TCRdb re-called the 5' RACE reads with MiXCR, one entry per CDR3 protein. The sample records approximately 500,000 distinct CDR3 sequences, roughly a quarter being singletons. This sample also belongs to another study, concerning T cells expressing NK-cell markers. That paper adds: Sequencing of TCR beta repertoires drew on sorted CD3+CD56+NKG2C+, CD3+CD56+NKG2C- and CD3+CD56-NKG2C+ T cells. As a fraction of CD8+ T cells, dominant NKG2C+ clonotypes reached about 1.0-8% in 5 or 6 donors.

The receptor was isolated from a woman younger than 30 in good health. The source material was CD4+ T cells sorted from blood.

The DNA of the CDR3 is TGCGCCAGCAAAGGATCCTTTTATGGCTACACCTTC. It is translated as CASKGSFYGYTF. The rearrangement uses TRBV5-1 and TRBJ1-2; D is undetermined. The germline V and J ends were trimmed by 6 bases and 5 bases, with 11 bases remaining between them. The CDR3 length is 12 residues. The V gene's germline CDR1 is SGHRS and CDR2 YFSETQ.